This TCR beta chain is from a study of post-analysis software for immune sequencing data (dated by TCRdb to the mid-2010s). At the level of the whole study: Recorded disease courses included relapsing-remitting, secondary progressive and progressive-relapsing multiple sclerosis, with some patients lacking subtype annotation. Patient repertoires were compared against around 10 previously published healthy control repertoires from donors aged about 6 to 26 years. A subset of samples was prepared in parallel using single-end sample barcoding, then pooled and co-amplified after Illumina adapter ligation.

This clonotype showed up many times. Its antigen target is currently unknown. No much larger clonotype is one base removed from it; base qualities were not supplied. The library was made by PCR. For sequencing, an Illumina HiSeq 2500 was employed. Unique molecular identifiers were incorporated into TCR beta cDNA libraries to reduce PCR and sequencing biases. About 500,000 cDNA molecules were obtained for every 1 to 10 million input T cells, so each molecule roughly corresponded to one T cell. The same protocol used for the earlier healthy control dataset was applied to prepare and sequence the patient libraries. Within a given batch, samples were prepared together, multiplexed and sequenced on the same HiSeq lane. On the study's bioinformatics: MIGEC was used to process the raw barcoded reads, and molecular identifier groups with only a single read were discarded before consensus assembly and CDR3 extraction. Clonotype tables were post-analysed with VDJtools, normalizing diversity by down-sampling all datasets to the smallest sample size. To correct batch-related cross-sample contamination, repertoire overlap clustering matched CDR3 amino acid sequences but not nucleotide sequences. TCRdb handled the public reads itself, with Q25 trimming in fastp and clone calling in MiXCR, and kept productive beta chains. When rows share a CDR3 protein, they turn into one entry using the most common DNA and genes. V and J calls and clone size were set by TCRdb, not the authors. The sample has 250,000 to 300,000 distinct CDR3 sequences on record, just over 35% of them singletons. The top ten clones comprise 4% to 6% of the sample.

The CDR3, cysteine through phenylalanine, is 14 amino acids long. Only the CDR3 DNA stays, 42 bases, in frame from base 1. CDR1 and CDR2, per the germline V gene, are MNHNS and SASEGT. The germline V and J ends show losses of 2 bases and 7 bases respectively, and no gene match explains 5 bases of the junction. TCR beta repertoires were profiled from peripheral blood of approximately 13 young patients with multiple sclerosis to demonstrate the VDJtools post-analysis software. The patients with multiple sclerosis were children and adolescents between 6 and 15 years of age. Broad study findings and their caveats: Strong co-clustering of samples prepared in the same batch was shown by direct clustering with F measure, prompting a batch-effect correction. The multiple sclerosis patient group was slightly younger than the control group. Patients showed significantly higher frequencies than controls for a handful of TRBV segments, among them TRBV5-6, TRBV5-1 and TRBV20-1. Normalized Chao1 diversity was significantly lower in multiple sclerosis patients than controls, suggesting substantial peripheral T-cell clonal expansion.

The chain was built from TRBV6-1 and TRBJ1-5, with 7 bases matching TRBD1. Sample: blood. The receptor comes from a girl aged 5 to 17 with multiple sclerosis. At the DNA level, the sequence is TGTGCCAGCAGTGAACGACAGGGCGGACAGCCCCAGCATTTT. It translates as CASSERQGGQPQHF.